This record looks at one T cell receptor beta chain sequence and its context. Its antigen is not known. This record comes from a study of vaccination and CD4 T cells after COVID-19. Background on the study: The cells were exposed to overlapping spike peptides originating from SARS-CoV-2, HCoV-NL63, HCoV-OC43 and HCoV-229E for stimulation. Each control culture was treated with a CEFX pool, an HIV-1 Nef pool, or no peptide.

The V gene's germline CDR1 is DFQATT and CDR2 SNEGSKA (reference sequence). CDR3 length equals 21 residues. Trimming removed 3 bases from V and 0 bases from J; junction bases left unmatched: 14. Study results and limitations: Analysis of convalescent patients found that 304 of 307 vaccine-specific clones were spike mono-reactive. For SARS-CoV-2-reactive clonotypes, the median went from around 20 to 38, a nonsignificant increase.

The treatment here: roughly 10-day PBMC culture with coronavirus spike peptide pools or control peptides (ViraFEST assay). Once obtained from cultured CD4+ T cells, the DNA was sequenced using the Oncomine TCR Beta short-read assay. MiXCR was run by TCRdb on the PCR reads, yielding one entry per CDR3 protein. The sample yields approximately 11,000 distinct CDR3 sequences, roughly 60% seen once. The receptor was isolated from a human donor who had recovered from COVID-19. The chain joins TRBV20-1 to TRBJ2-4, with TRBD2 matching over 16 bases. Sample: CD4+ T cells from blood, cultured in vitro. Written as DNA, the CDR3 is TGCAGTGCTAGCCCGGGACTAGCGGGAGGGAGTATGGTCTTAGCCAAAAACATTCAGTACTTC. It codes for CSASPGLAGGSMVLAKNIQYF.